This T cell receptor (beta chain) was identified during a study of blood T cell repertoires in COVID-19 (dated by TCRdb to about 2020). With respect to the entire study: Samples covering the acute and convalescent phases of COVID-19 were provided by collaborators in the United States, Italy and Spain. The prospective study material was composed of cDNA or gDNA derived from T cells, B-cell-depleted T cells, or PBMCs. Subjects who had been exposed to COVID-19, were actively infected with it, or had recovered from it provided the deeply sampled blood TCRbeta repertoires that made up the dataset. The repertoires were released in a freely available public database meant as a resource for research on the immune response to SARS-CoV-2. Samples came from the ongoing ImmuneRACE study (first 160 participants) plus 1,254 subjects from 6 global collaborators. Nearly every sample came with metadata listing a de-identified subject ID, COVID-19 status, age in years and sex. Where HLA class I and class II types were available, the types were taken from metadata supplied by the sample provider, not from assay-based typing.

In Seattle, one collaborating source enrolled patients while the infection was active and tracked those patients longitudinally over the course of disease. Collaborating institutions collected whole blood in K2EDTA tubes following their own protocols. Collaborator samples were shipped for TCRbeta analysis as frozen whole blood, isolated PBMCs, or DNA extracted from either sample type. TCRbeta CDR3 regions were amplified from genomic DNA by means of the immunoSEQ Assay, a bias-controlled multiplex PCR. In the authors' own workflow: The number of nucleated cells in each sample was estimated by amplification of reference gene primers within the assay. Sequence reads were collapsed and filtered to measure the absolute abundance of every unique TCRbeta CDR3 rearrangement. For each sample, productive Simpson clonality was calculated by taking the square root of Simpson's diversity index across productive rearrangements. TCRdb took this table from immuneACCESS and kept in-frame rearrangements with V and J called. Such tables lack part of the clones; where checked against another copy, unresolved V genes explain under half of the gap, and the rest is unexplained. V, J and clone size are those of that table, while D and trimming were read from the DNA. For this sample the table gives over 200,000 clones, of which around 89% were detected only once. The ten most abundant clones make up roughly 2.6% of the sample.

Paper-wide results and their limitations: The quantity of clinical and demographic metadata differed by source and by participant and was supplied without curation.

As regards this clone: The antigen it recognizes is unknown. No much larger clone exists at a distance of one base, and base qualities are not known.

The germline V gene (reference sequence) supplies CDR1 SGHNT and CDR2 YYREEE. The CDR3 spans 15 residues, from the cysteine through the phenylalanine. Just the 45-base CDR3 DNA is kept, in frame starting at base 1. From V the trimming removes 4 bases and from J it removes 1 base, while the gene matches leave 7 bases of the junction unaccounted for. The material sequenced was peripheral blood. This receptor was identified in a man aged 25-40 years with COVID-19, enrolled during active disease. The chain is encoded by TRBV5-4 joined to TRBJ1-1, and TRBD1 matches 7 of the central bases. The CDR3 region reads CASSVGTVKNTEAFF. The sequenced DNA: TGTGCCAGCAGCGTAGGGACAGTGAAGAACACTGAAGCTTTCTTT.